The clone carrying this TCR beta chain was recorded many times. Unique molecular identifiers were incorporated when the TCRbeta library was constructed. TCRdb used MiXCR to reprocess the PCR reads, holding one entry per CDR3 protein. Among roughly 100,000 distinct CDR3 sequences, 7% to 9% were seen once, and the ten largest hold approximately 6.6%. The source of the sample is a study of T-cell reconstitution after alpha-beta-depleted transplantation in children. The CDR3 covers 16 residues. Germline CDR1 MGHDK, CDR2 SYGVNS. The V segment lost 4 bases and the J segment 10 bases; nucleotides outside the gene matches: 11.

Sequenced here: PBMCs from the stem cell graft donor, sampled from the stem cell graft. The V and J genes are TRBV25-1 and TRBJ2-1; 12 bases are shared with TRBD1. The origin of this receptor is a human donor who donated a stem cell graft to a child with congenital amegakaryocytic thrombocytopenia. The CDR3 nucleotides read TGTGCCAGCAGTGGCGTACCGGGACAGGGGGCTCGGGAGCAGTTCTTC. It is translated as CASSGVPGQGAREQFF.